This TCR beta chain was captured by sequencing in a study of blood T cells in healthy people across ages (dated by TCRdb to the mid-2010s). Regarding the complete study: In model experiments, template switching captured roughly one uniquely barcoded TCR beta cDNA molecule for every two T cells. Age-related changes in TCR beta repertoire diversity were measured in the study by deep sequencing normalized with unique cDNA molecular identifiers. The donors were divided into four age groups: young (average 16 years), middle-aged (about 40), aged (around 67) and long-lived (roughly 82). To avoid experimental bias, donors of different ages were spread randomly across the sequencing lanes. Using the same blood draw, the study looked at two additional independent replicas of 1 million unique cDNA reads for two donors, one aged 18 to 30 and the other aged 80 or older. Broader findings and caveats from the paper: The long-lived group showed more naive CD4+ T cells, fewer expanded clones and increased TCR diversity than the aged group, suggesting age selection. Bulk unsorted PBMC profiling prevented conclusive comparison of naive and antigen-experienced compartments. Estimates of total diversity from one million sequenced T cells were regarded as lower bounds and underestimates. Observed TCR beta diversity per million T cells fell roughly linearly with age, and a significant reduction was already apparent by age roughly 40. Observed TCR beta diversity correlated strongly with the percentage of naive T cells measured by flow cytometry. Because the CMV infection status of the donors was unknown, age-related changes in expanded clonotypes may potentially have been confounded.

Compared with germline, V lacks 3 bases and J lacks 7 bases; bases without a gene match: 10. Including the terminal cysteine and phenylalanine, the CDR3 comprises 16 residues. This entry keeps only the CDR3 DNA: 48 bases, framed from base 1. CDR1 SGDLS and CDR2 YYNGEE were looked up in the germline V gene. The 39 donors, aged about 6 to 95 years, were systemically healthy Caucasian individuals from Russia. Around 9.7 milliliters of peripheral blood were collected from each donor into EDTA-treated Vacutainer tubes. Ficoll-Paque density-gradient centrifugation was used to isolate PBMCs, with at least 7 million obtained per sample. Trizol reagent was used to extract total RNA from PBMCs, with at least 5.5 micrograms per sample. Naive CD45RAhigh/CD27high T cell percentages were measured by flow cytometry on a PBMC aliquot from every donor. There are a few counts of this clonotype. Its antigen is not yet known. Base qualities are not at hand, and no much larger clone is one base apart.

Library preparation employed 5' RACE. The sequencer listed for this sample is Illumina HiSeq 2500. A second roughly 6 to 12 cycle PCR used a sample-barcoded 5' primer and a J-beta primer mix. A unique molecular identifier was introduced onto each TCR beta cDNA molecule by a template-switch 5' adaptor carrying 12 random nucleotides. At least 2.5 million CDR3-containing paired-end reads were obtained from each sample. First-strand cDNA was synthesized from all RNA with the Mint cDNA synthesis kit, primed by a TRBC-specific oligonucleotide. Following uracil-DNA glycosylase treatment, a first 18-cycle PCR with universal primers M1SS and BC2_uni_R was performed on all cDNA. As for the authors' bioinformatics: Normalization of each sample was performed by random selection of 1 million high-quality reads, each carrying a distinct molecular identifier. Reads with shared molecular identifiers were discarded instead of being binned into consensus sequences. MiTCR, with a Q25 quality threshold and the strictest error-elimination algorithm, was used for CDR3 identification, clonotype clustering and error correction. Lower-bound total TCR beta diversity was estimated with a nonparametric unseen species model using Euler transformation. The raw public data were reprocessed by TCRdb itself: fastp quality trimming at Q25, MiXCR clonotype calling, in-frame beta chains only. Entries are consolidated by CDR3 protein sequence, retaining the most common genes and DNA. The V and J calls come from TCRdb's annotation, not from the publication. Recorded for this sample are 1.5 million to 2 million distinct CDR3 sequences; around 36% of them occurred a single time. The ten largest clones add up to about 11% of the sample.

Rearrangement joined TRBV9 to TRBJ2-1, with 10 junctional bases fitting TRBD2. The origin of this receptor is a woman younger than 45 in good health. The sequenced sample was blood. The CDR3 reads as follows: CASSARAAGGGNEQFF. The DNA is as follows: TGTGCCAGCAGCGCCCGGGCAGCGGGAGGGGGGAATGAGCAGTTCTTC.